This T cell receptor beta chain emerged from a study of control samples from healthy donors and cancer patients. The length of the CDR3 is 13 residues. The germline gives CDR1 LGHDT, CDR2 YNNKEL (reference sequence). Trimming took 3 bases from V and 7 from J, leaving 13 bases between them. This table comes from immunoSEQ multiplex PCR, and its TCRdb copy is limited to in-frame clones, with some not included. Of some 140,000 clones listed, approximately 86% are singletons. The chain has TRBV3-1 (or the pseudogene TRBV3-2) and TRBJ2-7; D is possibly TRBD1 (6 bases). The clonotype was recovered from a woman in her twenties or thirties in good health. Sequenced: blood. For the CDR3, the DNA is TGTGCCAGCAGCCATGGGGGCCCTAAGGAGCAGTACTTC. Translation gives CASSHGGPKEQYF.